These 5 T cell receptor beta chains share one sample of origin, sequenced in a study of cytomegalovirus exposure and HLA in healthy donors. PCR primers comprised 60 Vbeta and 13 Jbeta primers. The repertoire was sequenced with immunoSEQ multiplex PCR; TCRdb's copy has only in-frame clones and lacks some. The profile shows around 130,000 clones, about four fifths of them singletons. What was sequenced was PBMCs. These receptors all stem from a human donor in good health.

The chain carries TRBV9 and TRBJ1-2; D is unresolved. The CDR3 sequence is 13 residues long. V was cut by 5 bases and J by 5 bases, with 13 bases left in between. Germline V gene lookup returns CDR1 SGDLS and CDR2 YYNGEE. The chain's CDR3 is CASRPPAIYGYTF. CDR3 DNA: TGTGCCAGCAGACCCCCCGCGATTTATGGCTACACCTTC.

V gene TRBV9 combines with J gene TRBJ2-2; possibly TRBD1 for D (5 bases). This CDR3 spans 15 amino acids. The germline V and J ends were trimmed by 7 bases and 0 bases, with 13 bases remaining between them. The germline gives CDR1 SGDLS, CDR2 YYNGEE. DNA for the CDR3: TGTGCCAGCGGGTTCAGGGATTCGAACACCGGGGAGCTGTTTTTT. This gives the protein CASGFRDSNTGELFF.

The V call is TRBV11-2, the J call TRBJ2-7; perhaps TRBD2 as D (5 bases). V was trimmed by 1 base and J by 2 bases, leaving 15 bases between them. Germline V gene data show CDR1 as SGHAT and CDR2 as FQNNGV. This CDR3 spans 16 amino acids. CDR3 nucleotide sequence: TGTGCCAGCAGCTTAGCGACGGGGTCGACCACCTACGAGCAGTACTTC. This gives the protein CASSLATGSTTYEQYF.

The chain joins TRBV5-4 to TRBJ2-1; 9 bases agree with TRBD2. V was clipped by 4 bases and J by 4 bases; unmatched bases: 9. Germline-derived CDR1 and CDR2 are SGHNT and YYREEE (reference sequence). The CDR3 runs 16 residues. The chain's CDR3 is CASSPRGGKRYNEQFF. The CDR3 nucleotides are TGTGCCAGCAGCCCGCGGGGGGGAAAGCGGTACAATGAGCAGTTCTTC.

The chain employs TRBV28 and TRBJ1-2, with 10 positions matching TRBD1. With 6 bases clipped from V and 7 bases from J, the junction kept 14 bases outside the gene matches. This CDR3 has 16 amino acids. Germline V gives CDR1 MDHEN, CDR2 SYDVKM. CDR3 region: CASSRAGTGDISGYTF. CDR3 DNA: TGTGCCAGCAGCCGTGCCGGGACAGGGGATATCTCTGGCTACACCTTC.